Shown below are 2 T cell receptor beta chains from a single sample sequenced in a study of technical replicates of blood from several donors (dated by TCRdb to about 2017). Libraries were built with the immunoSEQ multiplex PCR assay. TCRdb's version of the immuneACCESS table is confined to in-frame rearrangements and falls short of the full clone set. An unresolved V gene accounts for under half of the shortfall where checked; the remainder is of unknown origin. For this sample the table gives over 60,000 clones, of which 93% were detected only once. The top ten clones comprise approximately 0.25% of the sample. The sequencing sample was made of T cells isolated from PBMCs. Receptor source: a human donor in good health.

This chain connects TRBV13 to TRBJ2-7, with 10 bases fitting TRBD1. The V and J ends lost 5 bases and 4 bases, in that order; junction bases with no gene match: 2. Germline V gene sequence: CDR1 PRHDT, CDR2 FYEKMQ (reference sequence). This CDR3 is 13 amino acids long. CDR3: CASSRDRGYEQYF. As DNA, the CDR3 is TGTGCCAGCAGCCGGGACAGGGGATACGAGCAGTACTTC.

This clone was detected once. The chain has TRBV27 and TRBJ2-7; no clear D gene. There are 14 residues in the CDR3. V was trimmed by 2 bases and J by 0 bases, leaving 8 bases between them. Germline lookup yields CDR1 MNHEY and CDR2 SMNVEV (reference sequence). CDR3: CASSLSHSSYEQYF. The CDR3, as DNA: TGTGCCAGCAGTTTAAGTCACAGCTCCTACGAGCAGTACTTC.